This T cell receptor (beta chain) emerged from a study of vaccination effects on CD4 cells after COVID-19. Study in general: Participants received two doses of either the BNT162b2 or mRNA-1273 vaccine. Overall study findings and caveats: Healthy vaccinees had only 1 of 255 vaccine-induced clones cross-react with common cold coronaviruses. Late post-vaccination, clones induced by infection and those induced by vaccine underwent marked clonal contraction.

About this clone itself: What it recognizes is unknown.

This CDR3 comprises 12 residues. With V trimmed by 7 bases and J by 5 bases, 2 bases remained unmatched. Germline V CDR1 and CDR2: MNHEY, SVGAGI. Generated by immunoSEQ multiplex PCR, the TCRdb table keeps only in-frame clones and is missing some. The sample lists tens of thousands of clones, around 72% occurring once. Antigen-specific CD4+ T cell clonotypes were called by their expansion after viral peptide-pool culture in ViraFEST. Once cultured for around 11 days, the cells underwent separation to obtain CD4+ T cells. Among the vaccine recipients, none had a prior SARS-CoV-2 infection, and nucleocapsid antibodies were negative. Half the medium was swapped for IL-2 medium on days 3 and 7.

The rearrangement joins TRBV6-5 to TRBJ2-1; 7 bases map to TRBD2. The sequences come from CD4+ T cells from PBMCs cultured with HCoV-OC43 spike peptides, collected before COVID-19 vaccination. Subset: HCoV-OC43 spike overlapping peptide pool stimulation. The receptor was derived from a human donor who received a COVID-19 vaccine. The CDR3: CASTGTNNEQFF. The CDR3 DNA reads TGTGCCAGCACCGGGACTAACAATGAGCAGTTCTTC.